These T cell receptor beta chains were read from a single sample in a study of T cells after yellow fever vaccination. TCRdb re-derived calls from the 5' RACE reads in MiXCR, one entry per CDR3 protein. The repertoire holds around 300,000 distinct CDR3 sequences, roughly 3.9% seen once, with 20% to 25% in the top ten. The sequencing here drew on PBMCs, taken 5 days after the yellow fever booster vaccination. These receptors came from a man aged 18-30 years who received the YFV17D yellow fever vaccine. The CDR3 runs from the conserved cysteine through the conserved F or W. Each record gives: V gene, clone size, D gene, J gene, CDR3 DNA, CDR3 protein. The D gene is left open where the match is weak. Size is stated for part of the rows, as once, few or many counts, or as a class when the clone is expanded.

v_call: TRBV4-3
clone_size: many
d_call: NA
j_call: TRBJ1-4
cdr3_nt: TGCGCCAGCAGCCAAGAGAATATCGGGTATGAAAAACTGTTTTTT
cdr3_aa: CASSQENIGYEKLFF

v_call: TRBV5-1
clone_size: many
d_call: NA
j_call: TRBJ1-2
cdr3_nt: TGCGCCAGCAGCTTCTTCCCGGGACCAGGGTTTGGGGGCTACACCTTC
cdr3_aa: CASSFFPGPGFGGYTF

v_call: TRBV5-1
clone_size: many
d_call: TRBD2
j_call: TRBJ2-3
cdr3_nt: TGCGCCAGCAGCCCGGAGACCGGGACTAGCGGGACAGATACGCAGTATTTT
cdr3_aa: CASSPETGTSGTDTQYF

v_call: TRBV18
clone_size: few
d_call: NA
j_call: TRBJ2-6
cdr3_nt: TGTGCCAGCTCAACCCGGGACATTGGACCTGGGTCGTGGGGGGCCAACGTCCTGACTTTC
cdr3_aa: CASSTRDIGPGSWGANVLTF

v_call: TRBV20-1
clone_size: NA
d_call: NA
j_call: TRBJ1-5
cdr3_nt: TGCAGTGCCGTCTCCAGCAATCAGCCCCAGCATTTT
cdr3_aa: CSAVSSNQPQHF

v_call: TRBV6-1
clone_size: few
d_call: TRBD1
j_call: TRBJ2-1
cdr3_nt: TGTGCCAGCAGGGACAGGGTCCAGTTCTTC
cdr3_aa: CASRDRVQFF

v_call: TRBV7-2
clone_size: few
d_call: NA
j_call: TRBJ2-7
cdr3_nt: TGTGCCAGCAGCTTTCACAGCACCTACGAGCAGTACTTC
cdr3_aa: CASSFHSTYEQYF

v_call: TRBV28
clone_size: many
d_call: NA
j_call: TRBJ1-1
cdr3_nt: TGTGCCAGCAGTTTGTGGGAGAGCCACCCACGAGCTTTCTTT
cdr3_aa: CASSLWESHPRAFF

v_call: TRBV5-5
clone_size: few
d_call: NA
j_call: TRBJ2-3
cdr3_nt: TGTGCCACCCACAGGGGACTTACCACAGATACGCAGTATTTT
cdr3_aa: CATHRGLTTDTQYF

v_call: TRBV3-1
clone_size: few
d_call: TRBD1
j_call: TRBJ1-5
cdr3_nt: TGTGCCAGCAGCCGCTTTGTCCGGGACAGGGGCCGCCATAGCAATCAGCCCCAGCATTTT
cdr3_aa: CASSRFVRDRGRHSNQPQHF

v_call: TRBV7-9
clone_size: few
d_call: NA
j_call: TRBJ2-2
cdr3_nt: TGTGCCAGCAGCTTAGCACCTAGGGGTCGGGGCACCGGGGAGCTGTTTTTT
cdr3_aa: CASSLAPRGRGTGELFF

v_call: TRBV7-2
clone_size: NA
d_call: NA
j_call: TRBJ1-2
cdr3_nt: TGTGCCAGCACCCCTAAGCGGGGTATTAACTATGGCTACACCTTC
cdr3_aa: CASTPKRGINYGYTF

v_call: TRBV20-1
clone_size: few
d_call: NA
j_call: TRBJ2-3
cdr3_nt: TGCAGTGCTAGGGGGCACTCCGTCACAGATACGCAGTATTTT
cdr3_aa: CSARGHSVTDTQYF

v_call: TRBV20-1
clone_size: few
d_call: TRBD1
j_call: TRBJ1-2
cdr3_nt: TGCAGTGCAACCCCAGGGGGACGTGGCTACACCTTC
cdr3_aa: CSATPGGRGYTF